This record looks at one TCR beta chain sequence and its context. Its antigen is not known. Its ends do not fully match the called genes, so a read error is possible. The germline gives CDR1 SQVTM, CDR2 ANQGSEA. The CDR3 contains 14 residues. These data belong to a study of T cell responses to AZD1222 COVID-19 vaccine. Looking at the study overall: Second-dose timings of about 4 or about 12 weeks were pooled. Study-wide findings and caveats: Females made up more of the donors, who were largely white British, and clonal diversity may have come out too low. It was only after the peak T cell response that any repertoires were sampled. Receipt of two AZD1222 doses was followed by a rise in Spike-specific TCR breadth and depth.

Repertoires were generated with immunoSEQ multiplex PCR, while TCRdb's copy carries only in-frame clones and drops some. The profile shows about 120,000 clones, about 90% of them singletons. Sequenced material: peripheral blood, taken on day 0 of AZD1222 vaccination. The origin of this receptor is an adult in good health. The chain uses TRBV29-1 and TRBJ1-1; 8 bases line up with TRBD1. CDR3 loop: CSVEVRGLKTEAFF. The CDR3 DNA follows: TGCAGCGTTGAGGTCAGGGGGCTGAAAACTGAAGCTTTCTTT.